The clone carrying this TCR beta chain was counted a few times. The CDR3 totals 16 residues. The ends lost 4 bases at V and 7 bases at J; junction bases unmatched: 13. CDR1 and CDR2 (germline): LGHDT, YNNKEL (reference sequence). The record originates from a study of blood T cell repertoires in COVID-19. For the study at large: Specimens from acute and convalescent COVID-19 originated in the United States, Italy and Spain. In each case, the material was cDNA or gDNA derived from T cells, B-cell-depleted T cells, or PBMCs.

Assay used: immunoSEQ multiplex PCR; TCRdb lists only in-frame clones, some missing. Counted here are some 190,000 clones, about 78% occurring once; the ten biggest clones make up more than 6.5%. The V and J genes are TRBV3-1 (or the pseudogene TRBV3-2) and TRBJ2-1, with 7 bases lining up with TRBD2. This clonotype was obtained from a woman between 50 and 59 years old with active or convalescent COVID-19. Specimen: peripheral blood. The CDR3 DNA is TGTGCCAGCAGCCGCCTGCGGGGGATTCCGGGGAATGAGCAGTTCTTC. Translated, it gives CASSRLRGIPGNEQFF.